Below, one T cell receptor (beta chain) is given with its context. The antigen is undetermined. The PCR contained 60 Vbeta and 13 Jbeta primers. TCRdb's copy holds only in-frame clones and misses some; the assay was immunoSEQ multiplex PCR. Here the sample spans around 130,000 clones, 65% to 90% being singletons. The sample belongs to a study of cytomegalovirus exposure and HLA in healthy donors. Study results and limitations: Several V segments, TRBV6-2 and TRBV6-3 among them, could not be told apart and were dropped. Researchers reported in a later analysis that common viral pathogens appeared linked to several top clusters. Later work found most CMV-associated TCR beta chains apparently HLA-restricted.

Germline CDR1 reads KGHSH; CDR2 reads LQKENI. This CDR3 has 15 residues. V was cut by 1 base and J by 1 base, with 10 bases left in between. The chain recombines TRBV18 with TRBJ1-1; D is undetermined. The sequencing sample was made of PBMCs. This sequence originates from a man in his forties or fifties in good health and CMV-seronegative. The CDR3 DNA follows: TGTGCCAGCTCACCACGAGCACGGGGGAACACTGAAGCTTTCTTT. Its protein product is CASSPRARGNTEAFF.